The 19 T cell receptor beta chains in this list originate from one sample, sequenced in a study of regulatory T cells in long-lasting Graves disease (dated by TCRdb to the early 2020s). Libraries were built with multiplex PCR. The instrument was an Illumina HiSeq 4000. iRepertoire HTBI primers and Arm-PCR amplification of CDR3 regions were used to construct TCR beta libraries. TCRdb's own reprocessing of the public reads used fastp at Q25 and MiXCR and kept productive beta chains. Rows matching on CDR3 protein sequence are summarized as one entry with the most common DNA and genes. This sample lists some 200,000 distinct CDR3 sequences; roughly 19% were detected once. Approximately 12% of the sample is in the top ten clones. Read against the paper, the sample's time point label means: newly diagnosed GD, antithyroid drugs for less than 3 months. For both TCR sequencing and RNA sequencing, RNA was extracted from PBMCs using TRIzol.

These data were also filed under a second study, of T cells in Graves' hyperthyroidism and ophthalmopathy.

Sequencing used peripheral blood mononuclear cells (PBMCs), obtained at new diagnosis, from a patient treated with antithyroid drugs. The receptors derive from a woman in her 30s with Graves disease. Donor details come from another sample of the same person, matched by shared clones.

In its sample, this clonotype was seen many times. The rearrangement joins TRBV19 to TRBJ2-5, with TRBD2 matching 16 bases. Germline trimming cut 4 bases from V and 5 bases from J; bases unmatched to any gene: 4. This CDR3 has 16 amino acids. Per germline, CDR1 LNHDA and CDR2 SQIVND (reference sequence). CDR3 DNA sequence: TGTGCCAGTAGTACGGGACTAGCGGGAGGGTACGAGACCCAGTACTTC. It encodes CASSTGLAGGYETQYF.

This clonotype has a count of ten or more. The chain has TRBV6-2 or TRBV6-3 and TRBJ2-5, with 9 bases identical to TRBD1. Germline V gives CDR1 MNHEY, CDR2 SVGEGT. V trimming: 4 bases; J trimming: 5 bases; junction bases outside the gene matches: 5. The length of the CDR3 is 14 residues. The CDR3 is CASSFGQGMETQYF. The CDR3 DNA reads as TGTGCCAGCAGTTTCGGACAGGGGATGGAGACCCAGTACTTC.

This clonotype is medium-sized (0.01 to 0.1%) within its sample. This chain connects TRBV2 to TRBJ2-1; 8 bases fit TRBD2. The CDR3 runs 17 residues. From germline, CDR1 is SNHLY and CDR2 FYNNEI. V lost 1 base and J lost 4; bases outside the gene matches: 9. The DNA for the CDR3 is TGTGCCAGCAGTGAAGAGCAGGGCGGGGGGCTGTACAATGAGCAGTTCTTC. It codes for CASSEEQGGGLYNEQFF. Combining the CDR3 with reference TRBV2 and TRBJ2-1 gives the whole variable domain EPEVTQTPSHQVTQMGQEVILRCVPISNHLYFYWYRQILGQKVEFLVSFYNNEISEKSEIFDDQFSVERPDGSNFTLKIRSTKLEDSAMYFCASSEEQGGGLYNEQFFGPGTRLTVL.

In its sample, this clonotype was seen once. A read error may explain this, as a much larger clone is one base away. CDR3 amino acids: CAWSPKGGRAHIQHF. The CDR3 bases are TGTGCCTGGAGCCCAAAGGGCGGGAGGGCCCACATTCAGCACTTC. This chain connects TRBV30 to TRBJ2-4; TRBD2 matches 9 bases. Germline assignment: CDR1 GTSNPN and CDR2 SVGIG (reference sequence). This CDR3 has 15 residues.

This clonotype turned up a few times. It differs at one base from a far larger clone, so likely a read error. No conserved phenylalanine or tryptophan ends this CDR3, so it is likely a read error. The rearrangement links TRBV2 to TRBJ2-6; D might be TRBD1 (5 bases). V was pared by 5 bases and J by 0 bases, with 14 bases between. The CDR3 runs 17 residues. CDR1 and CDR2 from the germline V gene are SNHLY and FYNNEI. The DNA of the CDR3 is TGTGCCAGCAGTTTACGTCATCAGGGCTCTGGGGCCAACGTCCTGACTCTC. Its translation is CASSLRHQGSGANVLTL.

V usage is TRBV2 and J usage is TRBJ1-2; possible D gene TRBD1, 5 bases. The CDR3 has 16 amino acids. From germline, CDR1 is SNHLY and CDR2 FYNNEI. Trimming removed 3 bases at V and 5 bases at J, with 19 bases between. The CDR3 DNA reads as TGTGCCAGCAGTGACTTGGGACGCCGGGTAAAGTATGGCTACACCTTC. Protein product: CASSDLGRRVKYGYTF.

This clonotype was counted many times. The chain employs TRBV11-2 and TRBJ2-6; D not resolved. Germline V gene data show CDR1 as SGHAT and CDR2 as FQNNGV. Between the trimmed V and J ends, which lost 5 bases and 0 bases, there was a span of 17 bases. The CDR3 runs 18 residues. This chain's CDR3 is CASSTRRQALSGANVLTF. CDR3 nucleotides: TGTGCCAGCAGCACACGCCGCCAGGCCCTCTCTGGGGCCAACGTCCTGACTTTC.

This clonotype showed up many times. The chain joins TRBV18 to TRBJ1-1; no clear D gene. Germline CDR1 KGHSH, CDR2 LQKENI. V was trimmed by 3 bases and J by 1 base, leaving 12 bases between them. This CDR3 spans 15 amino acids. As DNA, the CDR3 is TGTGCCAGCTCACCTCCAAGGAGTGGGAACACTGAAGCTTTCTTT. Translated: CASSPPRSGNTEAFF.

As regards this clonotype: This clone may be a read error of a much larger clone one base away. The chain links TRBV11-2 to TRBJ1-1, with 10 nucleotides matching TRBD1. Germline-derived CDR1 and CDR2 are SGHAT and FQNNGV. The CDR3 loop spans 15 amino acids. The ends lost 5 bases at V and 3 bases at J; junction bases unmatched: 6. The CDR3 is CASSPGTGVDTEAFF. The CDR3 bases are TGTGCCAGCAGCCCTGGGACAGGGGTCGACACTGAAGCTTTCTTT.

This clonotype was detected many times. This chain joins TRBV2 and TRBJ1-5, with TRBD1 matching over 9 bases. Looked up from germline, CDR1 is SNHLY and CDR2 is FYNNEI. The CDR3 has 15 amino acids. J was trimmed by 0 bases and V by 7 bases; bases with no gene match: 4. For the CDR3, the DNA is TGTGCCAGCACCGTACAGGGGGCTAGCAATCAGCCCCAGCATTTT. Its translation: CASTVQGASNQPQHF. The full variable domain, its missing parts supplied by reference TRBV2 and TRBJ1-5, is EPEVTQTPSHQVTQMGQEVILRCVPISNHLYFYWYRQILGQKVEFLVSFYNNEISEKSEIFDDQFSVERPDGSNFTLKIRSTKLEDSAMYFCASTVQGASNQPQHFGDGTRLSIL.

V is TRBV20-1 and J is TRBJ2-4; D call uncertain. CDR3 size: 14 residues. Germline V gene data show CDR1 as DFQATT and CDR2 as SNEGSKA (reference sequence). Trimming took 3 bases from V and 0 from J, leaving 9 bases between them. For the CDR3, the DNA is TGCAGTGCTAGTACCACCATAGCCAAAAACATTCAGTACTTC. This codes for CSASTTIAKNIQYF.

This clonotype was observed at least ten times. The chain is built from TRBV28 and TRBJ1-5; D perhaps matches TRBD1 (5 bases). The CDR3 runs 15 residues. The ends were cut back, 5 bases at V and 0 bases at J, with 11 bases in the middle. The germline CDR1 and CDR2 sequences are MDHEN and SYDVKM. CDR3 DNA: TGTGCCAGCAGTCCCTACGGGGGTAGCAATCAGCCCCAGCATTTT. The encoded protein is CASSPYGGSNQPQHF.

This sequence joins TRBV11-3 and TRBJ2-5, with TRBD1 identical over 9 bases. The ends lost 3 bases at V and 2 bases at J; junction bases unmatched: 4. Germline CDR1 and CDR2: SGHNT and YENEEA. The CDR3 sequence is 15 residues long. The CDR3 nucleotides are TGTGCCAGCAGCTTGCCGGGACAGGGACAAGAGACCCAGTACTTC. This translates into CASSLPGQGQETQYF.

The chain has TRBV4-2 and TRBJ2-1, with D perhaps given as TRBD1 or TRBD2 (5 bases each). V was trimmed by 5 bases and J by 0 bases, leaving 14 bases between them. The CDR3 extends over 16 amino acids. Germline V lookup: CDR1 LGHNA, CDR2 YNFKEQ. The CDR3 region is CASSSPGTSSYNEQFF. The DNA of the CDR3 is TGTGCCAGCAGCTCGCCCGGGACGAGCTCCTACAATGAGCAGTTCTTC.

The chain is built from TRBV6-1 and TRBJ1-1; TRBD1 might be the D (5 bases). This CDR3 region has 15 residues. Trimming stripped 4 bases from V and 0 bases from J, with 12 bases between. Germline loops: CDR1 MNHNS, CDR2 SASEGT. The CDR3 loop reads CASSGIGGMNTEAFF. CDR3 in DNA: TGTGCCAGCAGTGGAATTGGGGGGATGAACACTGAAGCTTTCTTT.

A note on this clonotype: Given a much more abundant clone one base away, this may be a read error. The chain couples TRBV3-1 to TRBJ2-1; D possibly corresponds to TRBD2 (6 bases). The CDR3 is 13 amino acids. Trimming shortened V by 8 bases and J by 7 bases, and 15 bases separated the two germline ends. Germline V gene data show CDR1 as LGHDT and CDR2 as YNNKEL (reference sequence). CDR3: CASGRGTGNEQFF. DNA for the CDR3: TGTGCCAGCGGCCGCGGGACGGGGAATGAGCAGTTCTTC.

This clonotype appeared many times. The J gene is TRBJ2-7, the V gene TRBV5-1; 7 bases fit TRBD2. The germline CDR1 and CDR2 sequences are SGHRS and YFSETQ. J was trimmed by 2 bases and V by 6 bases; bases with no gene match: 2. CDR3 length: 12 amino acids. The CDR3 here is CASTGGPYEQYF. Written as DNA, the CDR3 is TGCGCCAGCACGGGAGGCCCCTACGAGCAGTACTTC.

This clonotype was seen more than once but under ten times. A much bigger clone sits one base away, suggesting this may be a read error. The CDR3 region is CASSLGGPDAQYF. The DNA of the CDR3 is TGTGCCAGCAGTTTGGGGGGCCCAGATGCGCAGTATTTT. The chain employs TRBV12-3 or TRBV12-4 and TRBJ2-3; the D call may be TRBD1 or TRBD2 (6 bases each). The CDR3 is made up of 13 amino acids.

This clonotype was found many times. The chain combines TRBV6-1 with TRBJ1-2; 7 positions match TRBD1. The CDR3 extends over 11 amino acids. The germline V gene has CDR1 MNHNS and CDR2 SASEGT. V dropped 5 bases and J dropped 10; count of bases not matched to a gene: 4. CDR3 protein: CASSPGGAYTF. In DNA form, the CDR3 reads TGTGCCAGCAGTCCAGGGGGAGCCTACACCTTC.